This passage covers 11 T cell receptor beta chains from one sample sequenced in a study of shared T cell receptors in the human thymus. Some clones are missing from TCRdb's copy, which holds only in-frame ones; the method was immunoSEQ multiplex PCR. The repertoire holds fewer than 700,000 clones, with approximately 90% as singletons. This sample was also put to use in a study of human thymus T cells.

Sequencing input: thymocytes. These receptors originate from a boy less than two years old with a congenital heart defect.

The chain is built from TRBV12-5 and TRBJ1-3; tentatively, D is TRBD1 (6 bases). The germline gives CDR1 LGHNT, CDR2 FRNRAP. CDR3 length: 16 amino acids. V gave up 7 bases and J gave up 4 bases, with 20 bases separating them. The CDR3: CASAPAAGAFGNTIYF. Here the CDR3 DNA reads TGTGCTAGTGCTCCGGCTGCAGGGGCCTTCGGAAACACCATATATTTT.

This chain joins TRBV5-4 and TRBJ1-2, with 9 bases matching TRBD1. Trimming cost V 1 base and J 2 bases; bases outside gene matches: 6. This CDR3 has 16 amino acids. Germline V CDR1 and CDR2: SGHNT, YYREEE (reference sequence). Written as DNA, the CDR3 is TGTGCCAGCAGCTTGTTAACAGGGGGCGCAAACTATGGCTACACCTTC. Protein product: CASSLLTGGANYGYTF.

V usage is TRBV30 and J usage is TRBJ2-1, with D perhaps matching TRBD2 (5 bases). CDR1 and CDR2 from the germline V gene are GTSNPN and SVGIG (reference sequence). The V end lost 3 bases, the J end lost 7 bases, and 10 bases lay between the germline ends. CDR3 length: 12 amino acids. The CDR3 sequence is CAWRGVWNEQFF. Written as DNA, the CDR3 is TGTGCCTGGAGGGGAGTCTGGAATGAGCAGTTCTTC.

The rearrangement links TRBV10-3 to TRBJ1-1, with D tentatively TRBD1 (5 bases). Trimming shortened V by 7 bases and J by 7 bases, and 19 bases separated the two germline ends. The CDR3 is 14 amino acids. CDR1 is ENHRY and CDR2 is SYGVKD in the germline V gene. The CDR3 loop reads CAITSPGGECEAFF. The CDR3 coding sequence is TGTGCCATCACGTCTCCGGGGGGTGAATGTGAAGCTTTCTTT.

The genes are TRBV19 and TRBJ1-4; 7 nucleotides line up with TRBD1. The V gene end was trimmed by 10 bases and the J gene end by 1 base; junction bases not matched to a gene: 12. This CDR3 spans 16 amino acids. The germline gives CDR1 LNHDA, CDR2 SQIVND (reference sequence). The DNA of the CDR3 is TGTGCCACCAGTAATCCCTGGACAGGAACTAATGAAAAACTGTTTTTT. Its translation is CATSNPWTGTNEKLFF.

The chain uses TRBV14 and TRBJ2-3, with a possible D match to TRBD2 (6 bases). In germline, CDR1 is SGHDN, CDR2 FVKESK. V lost 5 bases, J lost 4 bases, and 19 bases lay in between. The CDR3 runs 16 residues. The CDR3 nucleotides are TGTGCCAGCAGCGGGGAAACGGGAGCGCGGCCAGATACGCAGTATTTT. This translates into CASSGETGARPDTQYF. Variable domain in full (rest from reference TRBV14 and TRBJ2-3): EAGVTQFPSHSVIEKGQTVTLRCDPISGHDNLYWYRRVMGKEIKFLLHFVKESKQDESGMPNNRFLAERTGGTYSTLKVQPAELEDSGVYFCASSGETGARPDTQYFGPGTRLTVL.

The CDR3 sequence is CASSYWTSGRKYEQYF. The CDR3 nucleotides are TGTGCCAGCAGTTACTGGACTAGCGGGAGGAAATACGAGCAGTACTTC. The chain uses TRBV6-5 and TRBJ2-7, with 14 nucleotides matching TRBD2. The CDR3 runs to 16 residues. From germline, CDR1 is MNHEY and CDR2 SVGAGI. The trim removed 1 base at V and 4 bases at J, leaving 3 bases unmatched.

The V gene is TRBV28, the J gene TRBJ2-5; 7 bases are shared with TRBD1. With V trimmed by 6 bases and J by 9 bases, 13 bases remained unmatched. The germline gives CDR1 MDHEN, CDR2 SYDVKM. The CDR3 sequence is 14 residues long. The CDR3 DNA sequence: TGTGCCAGCAGCACCAGACAGGGCTCGACACCCCAGTACTTC. Translation gives CASSTRQGSTPQYF.

The chain recombines TRBV10-2 with TRBJ2-4; weak D call: TRBD2 (6 bases). The CDR3 is 16 amino acids. Germline CDR1 is WSHSY and CDR2 is SAAADI. V gave up 5 bases and J gave up 0 bases, with 14 bases separating them. The CDR3 loop reads CASSPVAALAKNIQYF. In nucleotides, the CDR3 is TGCGCCAGCAGTCCAGTAGCGGCTCTAGCCAAAAACATTCAGTACTTC.

The chain joins TRBV10-3 to TRBJ2-7; the match to TRBD2 covers 13 bases. The CDR3 spans 15 residues. From germline, CDR1 is ENHRY and CDR2 SYGVKD. V lost 6 bases and J lost 6; bases outside the gene matches: 8. As DNA, the CDR3 is TGTGCCATCAGGAAGACTAGCGGGAGGTCTAGCGAGCAGTACTTC. It specifies CAIRKTSGRSSEQYF.

The chain links TRBV19 to TRBJ1-5, with D perhaps matching TRBD1 (6 bases). Trimming took off 8 bases at V and 7 bases at J, with 9 bases between the two ends. The germline gives CDR1 LNHDA, CDR2 SQIVND (reference sequence). The CDR3 is 11 residues long. The CDR3 loop reads CASGDRQPQHF. The DNA for the CDR3 is TGTGCCAGTGGAGACAGGCAGCCCCAGCATTTT.